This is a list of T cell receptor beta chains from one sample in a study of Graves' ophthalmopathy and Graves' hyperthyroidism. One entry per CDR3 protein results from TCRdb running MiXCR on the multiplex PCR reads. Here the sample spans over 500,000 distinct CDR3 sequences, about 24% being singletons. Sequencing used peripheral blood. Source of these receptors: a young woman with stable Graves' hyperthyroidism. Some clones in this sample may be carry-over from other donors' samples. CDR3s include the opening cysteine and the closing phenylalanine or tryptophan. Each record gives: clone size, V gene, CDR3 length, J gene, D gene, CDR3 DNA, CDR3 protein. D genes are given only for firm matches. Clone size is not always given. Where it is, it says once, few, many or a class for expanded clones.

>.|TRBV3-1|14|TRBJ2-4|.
TGTGCCAGCAGCCCTTTCGAGGGGTCGCACATTCAGTACTTC
CASSPFEGSHIQYF
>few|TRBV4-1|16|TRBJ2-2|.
TGCGCCAGCAGCCGAGCAGGGCAGGGTTTCGGCGGGGAGCTGTTTTTT
CASSRAGQGFGGELFF
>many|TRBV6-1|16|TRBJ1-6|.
TGTGCCAGCAGTGTAGTCCGGCAGAACGCAAATTCACCCCTCCACTTT
CASSVVRQNANSPLHF
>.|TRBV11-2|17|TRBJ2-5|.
TGTGCCAGCAGCTTAGATTTCCAATCCTCGTACCAAGAGACCCAGTACTTC
CASSLDFQSSYQETQYF
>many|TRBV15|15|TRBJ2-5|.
TGTGCCACCAGCAGAGCCTCAGGGGTCCAAGAGACCCAGTACTTC
CATSRASGVQETQYF
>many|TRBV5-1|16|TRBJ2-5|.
TGCGCCAGCAGCTTCGTAGGGGTTGAGGGGCAAGAGACCCAGTACTTC
CASSFVGVEGQETQYF
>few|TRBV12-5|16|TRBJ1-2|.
TGTGCTAGTGGTTTCCTCAAGGACAGAACTTCCTATGGCTACACCTTC
CASGFLKDRTSYGYTF
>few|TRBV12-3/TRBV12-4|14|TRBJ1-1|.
TGTGCCAGCAGCCCTCGAAGGACGAACACTGAAGCTTTCTTT
CASSPRRTNTEAFF
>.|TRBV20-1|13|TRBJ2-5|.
TGCAGTGCTAGAGGGGACATCCAAGAGACCCAGTACTTC
CSARGDIQETQYF
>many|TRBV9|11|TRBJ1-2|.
TGTGCCAGCAGGGAAAACTATGGCTACACCTTC
CASRENYGYTF
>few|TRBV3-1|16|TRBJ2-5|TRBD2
TGTGCCAGCAGCCAAGGTGGGTCTAGCGGGAGAAAGACCCAGTACTTC
CASSQGGSSGRKTQYF
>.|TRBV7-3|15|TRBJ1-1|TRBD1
TGTGCCAGCAGCCCGGGACAGCCACATGGGTCTGAAGCTTTCTTT
CASSPGQPHGSEAFF
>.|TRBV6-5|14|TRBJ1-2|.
TGTGCCAGCAGTTACGGCCGGGGCCTCTATGGCTACACCTTC
CASSYGRGLYGYTF
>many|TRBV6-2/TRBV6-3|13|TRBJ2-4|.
TGTGCCAGCAGGGCAGCAGCCAAAAACATTCAGTACTTC
CASRAAAKNIQYF
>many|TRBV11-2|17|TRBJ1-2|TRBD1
TGTGCCAGCAGCTTAATTGCCTATACACGGGACAGCTATGGCTACACCTTC
CASSLIAYTRDSYGYTF
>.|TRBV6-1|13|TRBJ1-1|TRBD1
TGTGCCAGCAGGGTGGACAGGGGGGCTGAAGCTTTCTTT
CASRVDRGAEAFF
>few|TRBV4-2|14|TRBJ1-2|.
TGTGCCAGCAGCCAAGATCGGAGGGGAGGTGGCTACACCTTC
CASSQDRRGGGYTF
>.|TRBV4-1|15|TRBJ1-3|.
TGCGCCAGCAGCCAAGTCAGGGGCAGTGGAAACACCATATATTTT
CASSQVRGSGNTIYF
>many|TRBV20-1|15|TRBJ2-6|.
TGCAGTGCTAGCCCCCCTAACTCTGGGGCCAACGTCCTGACTTTC
CSASPPNSGANVLTF
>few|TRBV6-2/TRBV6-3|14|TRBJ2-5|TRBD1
TGTGCCAGCAACCCGGGACAGGGGAAGGAGACCCAGTACTTC
CASNPGQGKETQYF
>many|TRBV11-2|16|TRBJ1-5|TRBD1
TGTGCCAGCAGCTTGGGAGGGGGCACTAGCAATCAGCCCCAGCATTTT
CASSLGGGTSNQPQHF
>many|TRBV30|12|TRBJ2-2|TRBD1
TGTGCCTGGAGTGTACAGGGGGATATGGTGTTTTTT
CAWSVQGDMVFF
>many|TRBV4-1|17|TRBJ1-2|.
TGCGCCAGCAGCCAAGAACTCCTCCGGGACCGCATCGGGGGCTACACCTTC
CASSQELLRDRIGGYTF
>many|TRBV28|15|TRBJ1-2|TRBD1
TGTGCCAGCAGTCTCCCCCGGACAGGGCAGGATGGCTACACCTTC
CASSLPRTGQDGYTF
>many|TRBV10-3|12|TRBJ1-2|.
TGTGCCATCAGGGGAACGAACTATGGCTACACCTTC
CAIRGTNYGYTF
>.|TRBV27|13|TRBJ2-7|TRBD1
TGTGCCAGCAGTTTTCGGGACAGGGTCGAGCAGTACTTC
CASSFRDRVEQYF
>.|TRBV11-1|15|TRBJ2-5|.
TGTGCCAGCAGCCCGAAGTGGGGACTCCAAGAGACCCAGTACTTC
CASSPKWGLQETQYF